This T cell receptor beta chain appears in the sequencing data of a study of lymphopenia after photon versus proton radiotherapy (dated by TCRdb to about 2019). Background for the entire study: Photon and proton radiation therapy were compared by the study for their immunological effects in patients with gastrointestinal tumors who developed high-grade lymphopenia. A cohort of some 22 patients with gastrointestinal tumors who received either photon or proton therapy and subsequently developed lymphopenia was included. The goal of the study was to characterize the differences between the two radiation modalities in how they affect the immune system. Broader findings and caveats from the paper: The survival association was examined only in patients who died, and the authors described better survival with proton therapy as a possibility, not as a demonstrated result. During treatment, patients who received photon therapy lost naive T cells and TCR diversity and gained effector/memory populations, whereas patients who received proton therapy remained relatively stable. After the lymphocyte count nadir, oligoclonal expansion, especially of CD8+ Temra cells, was observed in photon-treated repertoires, and the drop in diversity was driven by this expansion. Among patients across the cohort who died, overall survival time showed an inverse correlation with a larger post-nadir drop in TCR diversity.

The CDR3 measures 15 amino acids from cysteine to phenylalanine. Only the CDR3 portion is preserved as DNA: 45 bases, with reading frame beginning at the first base. The junction shows trimming of 5 bases on V and 2 bases on J, and the gene matches do not reach 4 bases of it. Via the germline V gene (reference sequence), CDR1 is MNHNY and CDR2 SVGAGI. On this clone itself: This receptor's antigen is unknown. There are no base qualities to consult, and no much larger clone falls within one base.

Library construction relied on the immunoSEQ multiplex PCR assay. T cell repertoires were profiled with deep sequencing of rearranged TCR beta loci together with multiparametric flow cytometry. TCRdb took this table from immuneACCESS and kept in-frame rearrangements with V and J called. Such tables lack part of the clones; where checked against another copy, unresolved V genes explain under half of the gap, and the rest is unexplained. The table for this sample lists 55,000 to 70,000 clones; approximately 91% of them were counted only once. The top ten constitute approximately 2.9% of the sample. The sequencing here drew on peripheral blood, taken from a patient treated with photon-based radiotherapy. This sequence was found in a woman aged 70-85 years with pancreatic cancer. The sequence is built from TRBV6-6 and TRBJ2-2; 8 nucleotides in the junction match TRBD1. The CDR3 is CASSLGTGNTGELFF. The DNA sequence reads TGTGCCAGCAGTCTTGGGACAGGAAACACCGGGGAGCTGTTTTTT.